This T cell receptor (beta chain) was sequenced for a study of blood T cell repertoires in COVID-19. Study-wide background: In each case, the material was cDNA or gDNA derived from T cells, B-cell-depleted T cells, or PBMCs.

TCRdb's copy holds only in-frame clones and misses some; the assay was immunoSEQ multiplex PCR. The sample holds 490,000 or so clones, less than 90% seen once. The germline CDR1 and CDR2 sequences are LNHDA and SQIVND (reference sequence). Deletions cut 1 base from V and 4 bases from J, with 11 bases between. The CDR3 runs to 15 residues. In terms of age and location, participants ranged from roughly 18 to 90 years and lived in fewer than 30 US areas. Cohort 3 donors were reported recovered after two negative PCRs, clearance, or symptom resolution. The sample consisted of PBMCs or T cells enriched from blood (not recorded which). This TCR derives from a woman aged 55-70 years who had recovered from COVID-19. The chain uses TRBV19 and TRBJ1-5; possibly TRBD1 for D (6 bases). The CDR3 region has the DNA TGTGCCAGTAGTATAGGTCACAGGGAGAATCAGCCCCAGCATTTT. Residues: CASSIGHRENQPQHF.